This T cell receptor (beta chain) was identified during a study of blood T cell repertoires in COVID-19. The wider study: T cells, B-cell-depleted T cells, or PBMCs supplied cDNA or gDNA.

Clones were read by immunoSEQ multiplex PCR, and TCRdb kept only the in-frame ones, dropping some. The top ten clones hold less than 1.5% of a sample with roughly 430,000 clones, approximately 90% of them seen once. Per the germline V gene, CDR1 is SGHDT and CDR2 is YYEEEE. The V and J ends lost 3 bases and 2 bases, in that order; junction bases with no gene match: 9. The length of the CDR3 is 18 residues. Study members were between about 18 and 100 years old and lived in 24 US regions. Clinical history reported by participants formed the basis on which cohorts were assigned. Participants in the exposed group had met a COVID-19 case in the 2 weeks before joining the study.

Material: PBMCs or T cells enriched from blood (not recorded which). The chain has TRBV5-6 and TRBJ1-4, with 11 bases aligning to TRBD1. The sequence came from a woman in her late teens or twenties who had been exposed to COVID-19. The CDR3 loop reads CASSSPGTGGITNEKLFF. Here the CDR3 DNA reads TGTGCCAGCAGCTCGCCCGGGACAGGGGGAATCACTAATGAAAAACTGTTTTTT. The variable domain in full, completed from reference TRBV5-6 and TRBJ1-4, reads DAGVTQSPTHLIKTRGQQVTLRCSPKSGHDTVSWYQQALGQGPQFIFQYYEEEERQRGNFPDRFSGHQFPNYSSELNVNALLLGDSALYLCASSSPGTGGITNEKLFFGSGTQLSVL.